These T cell receptor beta chains were read from a single sample in a study of T cells in Graves' hyperthyroidism and ophthalmopathy. TCRdb itself ran the multiplex PCR reads through MiXCR, one entry per CDR3 protein. Found here are approximately 300,000 distinct CDR3 sequences, approximately 15% of them singletons; the top ten hold around 61%. Sequencing was performed on blood. These receptors all come from an older woman with Graves' ophthalmopathy. The CDR3 runs from the conserved cysteine through the conserved F or W. Each record gives: J gene, V gene, D gene, clone size, CDR3 protein, CDR3 DNA. A D gene is named only where the DNA matches it firmly. A clone size is listed for some rows: how often the clone was seen (once, few, many), or a class if it is expanded.

>TRBJ2-4|TRBV7-9|-|many
CASSFVGKEAKNIQYF
TGTGCCAGCAGCTTCGTCGGAAAAGAAGCCAAAAACATTCAGTACTTC
>TRBJ2-2|TRBV12-3/TRBV12-4|TRBD1|-
CASSLTGTGGSASTGELFF
TGTGCCAGCAGCCTGACCGGGACAGGGGGTTCGGCGAGCACCGGGGAGCTGTTTTTT
>TRBJ1-2|TRBV7-2|-|few
CASSLSRGAGGYTF
TGTGCCAGCAGCTTGAGTCGAGGGGCGGGGGGCTACACCTTC
>TRBJ1-2|TRBV29-1|TRBD1|-
CSVTADRASYTF
TGCAGCGTTACCGCGGACAGGGCGAGCTACACCTTC
>TRBJ2-7|TRBV5-1|TRBD1|many
CASGPGQAVNEQYF
TGCGCCAGCGGACCGGGACAGGCGGTGAACGAGCAGTACTTC
>TRBJ1-3|TRBV4-1|-|few
CASSLSPGSGNTIYF
TGCGCCAGCAGCCTCTCTCCAGGGTCAGGAAACACCATATATTTT
>TRBJ1-2|TRBV29-1|TRBD1|-
CSVFARGHVGGYTF
TGCAGCGTCTTTGCCAGGGGGCATGTGGGGGGCTACACCTTC
>TRBJ1-1|TRBV12-3/TRBV12-4|-|many
CASSPSPGGGTEAFF
TGTGCCAGCAGTCCAAGCCCGGGGGGAGGCACTGAAGCTTTCTTT
>TRBJ1-1|TRBV7-9|-|-
CASSGREATEAFF
TGTGCCAGCAGCGGCCGGGAGGCCACTGAAGCTTTCTTT
>TRBJ2-7|TRBV7-2|-|many
CASSLEITRIQYF
TGTGCCAGCAGCCTAGAAATTACTAGAATACAGTACTTC
>TRBJ2-1|TRBV7-3|-|many
CASSPARPKTYNEQFF
TGTGCCAGCAGCCCCGCTAGGCCCAAGACTTACAATGAGCAGTTCTTC
>TRBJ1-2|TRBV6-2/TRBV6-3|-|-
CASSFLGANYGYTF
TGTGCCAGCAGTTTTTTAGGGGCTAACTATGGCTACACCTTC
>TRBJ2-2|TRBV11-2|-|-
CASSQDRLTGELFF
TGTGCCAGCAGCCAGGACCGTTTAACCGGGGAGCTGTTTTTT
>TRBJ2-7|TRBV7-2|-|-
CASSQDPQGPEDEQYF
TGTGCCAGCAGCCAAGACCCCCAGGGCCCGGAGGACGAGCAGTACTTC
>TRBJ2-5|TRBV20-1|TRBD2|-
CSAVPGTGGRETQYF
TGCAGTGCCGTTCCGGGCACGGGGGGGCGCGAGACCCAGTACTTC
>TRBJ2-3|TRBV7-2|-|many
CASSRPRGGYPDTQYF
TGTGCCAGCAGCCGCCCCAGGGGAGGTTACCCAGATACGCAGTATTTT
>TRBJ2-5|TRBV11-2|TRBD2|many
CASSLDSGGAGETQYF
TGTGCCAGCAGCTTAGATAGCGGGGGGGCCGGAGAGACCCAGTACTTC
>TRBJ1-4|TRBV6-2/TRBV6-3|-|-
CASSLDGLGLMFF
TGTGCCAGCAGTCTTGACGGACTTGGATTGATGTTTTTT
>TRBJ2-1|TRBV7-9|-|many
CASDRSNEQFF
TGTGCCAGCGACAGGTCCAATGAGCAGTTCTTC
>TRBJ1-1|TRBV19|TRBD1|-
CASSVGTDAEAFF
TGTGCCAGTAGTGTGGGGACAGATGCTGAAGCTTTCTTT
>TRBJ2-7|TRBV28|-|many
CASSLPQGRTGEQYF
TGTGCCAGCAGTTTACCCCAGGGACGAACTGGCGAGCAGTACTTC
>TRBJ1-5|TRBV5-8|-|many
CASSNRDSNQPQHF
TGTGCCAGCAGCAACCGGGACAGCAATCAGCCCCAGCATTTT
>TRBJ1-1|TRBV5-1|-|many
CASSLAVANEAFF
TGCGCCAGCAGCTTGGCCGTGGCCAATGAAGCTTTCTTT
>TRBJ2-1|TRBV6-1|TRBD2|-
CASRLSGGTLEQFF
TGTGCCAGCAGGCTGAGCGGGGGCACCCTCGAGCAGTTCTTC
>TRBJ2-5|TRBV4-3|TRBD2|many
CASSRVAGVGETQYF
TGCGCCAGCAGCCGGGTAGCGGGAGTCGGAGAGACCCAGTACTTC
>TRBJ2-5|TRBV4-1|TRBD1|many
CASSRQGPKGQETQYF
TGCGCCAGCAGCCGACAGGGCCCCAAGGGTCAAGAGACCCAGTACTTC
>TRBJ1-3|TRBV7-9|TRBD1|-
CASSLPLPRQGHGAGNTIYF
TGTGCCAGCAGCTTACCGCTTCCGAGACAGGGTCACGGGGCTGGAAACACCATATATTTT
>TRBJ2-1|TRBV24-1|-|many
CATSPGHSGDPYYNEQFF
TGTGCCACCAGCCCGGGGCACAGTGGGGACCCGTACTACAATGAGCAGTTCTTC
>TRBJ2-1|TRBV5-1|TRBD2|-
CASSLASGGGYNEQFF
TGCGCCAGCAGCTTGGCTTCGGGGGGGGGGTACAATGAGCAGTTCTTC
>TRBJ2-2|TRBV29-1|-|-
CSGRTSATYEQYFGPGTGELFF
-
>TRBJ1-4|TRBV4-3|-|few
CASSQGQFFEKLFF
TGCGCCAGCAGCCAAGGACAGTTTTTTGAAAAACTGTTTTTT
>TRBJ2-5|TRBV28|-|many
CASSPIFEAQYF
TGTGCCAGCAGTCCAATTTTCGAGGCCCAGTACTTC
>TRBJ2-7|TRBV27|-|many
CASSLLLGRAHEQYF
TGTGCCAGCAGTTTATTGCTGGGCAGGGCCCACGAGCAGTACTTC